One sample yielded the 27 T cell receptor beta chains listed below, sequenced in a study of T cells in Graves' hyperthyroidism and ophthalmopathy. Using RNA transcripts as the source, TCR beta CDR3 regions were amplified. The HTBI primer set drove a first-round RT-PCR of the TCR CDR3. TCRdb used MiXCR to reprocess the multiplex PCR reads, holding one entry per CDR3 protein. The repertoire holds about 590,000 distinct CDR3 sequences, less than 20% seen once, with around 6.6% in the top ten. Sequencing was done on a sample of blood. The receptor set was obtained from a young woman with Graves' hyperthyroidism.

The V gene is TRBV29-1, the J gene TRBJ2-7, with TRBD1 as a possible D gene (6 bases). The CDR3 runs to 13 residues. Germline V gene lookup returns CDR1 SQVTM and CDR2 ANQGSEA. Trimming took 6 bases from V and 1 from J, leaving 13 bases between them. The CDR3 nucleotides read TGCAGCGTATGTGCAGGGGATTCCTACGAGCAGTACTTC. Its translation is CSVCAGDSYEQYF.

Concerning this clonotype: This may come from a read error, since a much larger clone is one base off. The genes are TRBV18 and TRBJ2-1; tentatively, D is TRBD1 or TRBD2 (5 bases each). The CDR3 extends over 14 amino acids. V was cut by 5 bases and J by 13 bases, with 21 bases left in between. Germline values: CDR1 KGHSH, CDR2 LQKENI. This chain's CDR3 is CASSTDLSSRDQFF. The CDR3 bases are TGTGCCAGCTCAACGGACCTCTCTTCCCGGGACCAGTTCTTC.

This clonotype occurred many times. The chain recombines TRBV7-2 with TRBJ2-7; 10 positions match TRBD2. CDR1 is SGHTA and CDR2 is FQGNSA in the germline V gene. The CDR3 totals 17 residues. V lost 1 base, J lost 7 bases, and 13 bases stayed unmatched. CDR3 amino acids: CASSLGGGLAGDEEQYF. In nucleotides, the CDR3 is TGTGCCAGCAGCTTAGGAGGAGGGCTAGCGGGAGATGAAGAGCAGTACTTC.

In this sample, this clonotype turned up a few times. CDR3 residues: CSANQNPASNSPLHF. CDR3 nucleotide sequence: TGCAGTGCTAATCAAAACCCAGCGAGCAATTCACCCCTCCACTTT. This chain uses TRBV20-1 with TRBJ1-6, with D uncertain. CDR1 and CDR2 (germline): DFQATT, SNEGSKA (reference sequence). CDR3 size: 15 residues. Trimming removed 4 bases at V and 7 bases at J, with 17 bases between.

This chain uses TRBV9 with TRBJ2-3, with a tentative D call TRBD2 (6 bases). This CDR3 contains 16 residues. Germline V gene sequence: CDR1 SGDLS, CDR2 YYNGEE. V was trimmed by 3 bases and J by 2 bases, leaving 16 bases between them. CDR3 region: CASSGDRDLITDTQYF. CDR3 nucleotide sequence: TGTGCCAGCAGCGGCGACCGGGACTTGATCACAGATACGCAGTATTTT.

The chain links TRBV27 to TRBJ2-3; 8 positions match TRBD2. Germline loops: CDR1 MNHEY, CDR2 SMNVEV (reference sequence). This CDR3 has 14 amino acids. Trimming took 6 bases from V and 11 from J; bases not matched to a gene: 13. The CDR3 DNA reads TGTGCCAGCAGCCAGGGACTAGGTTATCTAGGGCAGTATTTT. Amino acids: CASSQGLGYLGQYF.

In its sample, this clonotype was seen a few times. This chain links TRBV18 with TRBJ2-2, with 10 bases fitting TRBD2. This CDR3 has 17 residues. The germline V gene has CDR1 KGHSH and CDR2 LQKENI. J was trimmed by 5 bases and V by 0 bases; bases with no gene match: 6. The CDR3 DNA follows: TGTGCCAGCTCACCACCTCTAGCGGGAGACGGAACCGGGGAGCTGTTTTTT. It is translated as CASSPPLAGDGTGELFF.

The chain combines TRBV7-3 with TRBJ2-1, with 9 bases identical to TRBD2. The CDR3 covers 14 residues. Losses at the gene ends were 1 base for V and 7 bases for J; bases not matched to a gene: 2. CDR1 SGHTA and CDR2 FQGTGA come from the germline V gene. Here the CDR3 DNA reads TGTGCCAGCAGCTTAATGGCGGGGGGGAATGAGCAGTTCTTC. Protein: CASSLMAGGNEQFF.

This clonotype was seen only a few times. This chain links TRBV6-6 with TRBJ1-2, with a possible D match to TRBD1 (5 bases). The CDR3 length is 16 residues. Germline-derived CDR1 and CDR2 are MNHNY and SVGAGI (reference sequence). The V and J ends lost 0 bases and 3 bases respectively, with 14 bases between them. The CDR3 sequence is CASSYSSGRGYYGYTF. The CDR3 nucleotides are TGTGCCAGCAGTTACTCGAGCGGTCGGGGGTACTATGGCTACACCTTC.

Ten or more counts support this clonotype. This sequence joins TRBV30 and TRBJ1-3, with D hard to call. The CDR3 contains 14 residues. V was shortened by 0 bases and J by 4 bases, with 10 bases between the two germline ends. Germline lookup yields CDR1 GTSNPN and CDR2 SVGIG (reference sequence). For the CDR3, the DNA is TGTGCCTGGAGTGTACCGGGCTTGGGAAACACCATATATTTT. It encodes CAWSVPGLGNTIYF.

This chain joins TRBV15 and TRBJ2-3; 8 bases map to TRBD2. The germline gives CDR1 LNHNV, CDR2 YYDKDF (reference sequence). V dropped 0 bases and J dropped 0; count of bases not matched to a gene: 8. The CDR3 has 18 amino acids. This chain's CDR3 is CATSRDRGGLASTDTQYF. CDR3 in DNA: TGTGCCACCAGCAGAGATCGCGGGGGGTTGGCCAGCACAGATACGCAGTATTTT.

Notes on this clonotype: This may be a read error: a much more frequent sequence differs by one nucleotide. This chain connects TRBV28 to TRBJ2-7; tentatively, D is TRBD2 (7 bases). The V end lost 7 bases, the J end lost 12 bases, and 25 bases lay between the germline ends. The V gene's germline CDR1 is MDHEN and CDR2 SYDVKM. CDR3 size: 14 residues. CDR3 coding DNA: TGTGCCAGCACGGAGGCGGGGGCGAACTACGCTCCGTACTTC. This encodes CASTEAGANYAPYF. Based on the CDR3 plus reference TRBV28 and TRBJ2-7, the full variable domain is DVKVTQSSRYLVKRTGEKVFLECVQDMDHENMFWYRQDPGLGLRLIYFSYDVKMKEKGDIPEGYSVSREKKERFSLILESASTNQTSMYLCASTEAGANYAPYFGPGTRLTVT.

This clonotype was detected only a few times. The chain recombines TRBV12-3 or TRBV12-4 with TRBJ2-2; 9 nucleotides agree with TRBD2. V shed 4 bases, J shed 5 bases, and the junction held 11 bases outside the gene matches. The CDR3 runs 17 residues. This CDR3 is CASSSLRLAGETGELFF. CDR3 DNA sequence: TGTGCCAGCAGTTCCCTCAGGTTAGCGGGAGAAACCGGGGAGCTGTTTTTT.

This clonotype was recorded at least ten times. The chain couples TRBV7-2 to TRBJ2-5; D is unresolved. This CDR3 spans 15 amino acids. Germline-derived CDR1 and CDR2 are SGHTA and FQGNSA. V was pared by 1 base and J by 5 bases, with 14 bases between. CDR3 sequence: CASSLGSRIRETQYF. The CDR3 region has the DNA TGTGCCAGCAGCTTAGGGTCCCGGATTCGGGAGACCCAGTACTTC.

In this sample, this clonotype turned up a few times. This rearrangement joins TRBV28 to TRBJ2-3; D may be TRBD2 (7 bases). The CDR3 length is 15 residues. Per germline, CDR1 MDHEN and CDR2 SYDVKM. Trimming pared 7 bases from V and 1 base from J, leaving 15 bases between. The chain's CDR3 is CASTPRGARTDTQYF. DNA for the CDR3: TGTGCCAGCACCCCCCGGGGGGCGCGCACAGATACGCAGTATTTT. The variable domain in full, with the rest retrieved from reference TRBV28 and TRBJ2-3, is DVKVTQSSRYLVKRTGEKVFLECVQDMDHENMFWYRQDPGLGLRLIYFSYDVKMKEKGDIPEGYSVSREKKERFSLILESASTNQTSMYLCASTPRGARTDTQYFGPGTRLTVL.

This clonotype was seen ten or more times. The rearrangement joins TRBV20-1 to TRBJ2-3; the D is unclear. This CDR3 is 16 amino acids long. Between the trimmed V and J ends, which lost 2 bases and 2 bases, there was a span of 17 bases. From germline, CDR1 is DFQATT and CDR2 SNEGSKA (reference sequence). For the CDR3, the DNA is TGCAGTGCTAGAAGTGGAGCGAAAATAACCACAGATACGCAGTATTTT. It yields the protein CSARSGAKITTDTQYF.

This clonotype was observed at least ten times. V and J are TRBV2 and TRBJ2-7; D is undetermined. The CDR3 consists of 11 residues. Germline V gene sequence: CDR1 SNHLY, CDR2 FYNNEI. V was shortened by 8 bases and J by 4 bases, with 9 bases between the two germline ends. CDR3 bases: TGTGCCAGCCGCTCCGGGTACGAGCAGTACTTC. Translation: CASRSGYEQYF.

J is TRBJ2-1 and V is TRBV25-1; the match to TRBD2 covers 7 bases. The end of the DNA fits TRBJ2-7 better, so the J call may be wrong. CDR3 size: 17 residues. The germline gives CDR1 MGHDK, CDR2 SYGVNS. CDR3 region: CASSDGGLVGSYNEQYF. For the CDR3, the DNA is TGTGCCAGCAGTGATGGAGGACTAGTGGGGTCCTACAATGAGCAGTACTTC.

Worth noting for this clonotype: The junction departs from germline at one end; a sequencing error may be responsible. This sequence joins TRBV11-3 and TRBJ2-3, with 9 bases fitting TRBD1. This CDR3 region has 15 residues. Germline V lookup: CDR1 SGHNT, CDR2 YENEEA. CDR3 sequence reads: CACSLGQGRTDTQYF. CDR3 DNA sequence: TGTGCCTGCAGCTTAGGACAGGGGCGCACAGATACGCAGTATTTT. Supplemented by reference TRBV11-3 and TRBJ2-3, the full variable domain reads EAGVVQSPRYKIIEKKQPVAFWCNPISGHNTLYWYLQNLGQGPELLIRYENEEAVDDSQLPKDRFSAERLKGVDSTLKIQPAELGDSAVYLCACSLGQGRTDTQYFGPGTRLTVL.

This clonotype was recorded at least ten times. The V and J genes are TRBV7-9 and TRBJ2-3; no reliable D call. Germline CDR1 is SEHNR and CDR2 is FQNEAQ (reference sequence). The CDR3 totals 16 residues. V was cut by 5 bases and J by 0 bases, with 15 bases left in between. This chain's CDR3 is CASSRSMGASTDTQYF. CDR3 nucleotide sequence: TGTGCCAGCAGCCGAAGTATGGGCGCTAGCACAGATACGCAGTATTTT. Based on the CDR3 plus reference TRBV7-9 and TRBJ2-3, the full variable domain is DTGVSQNPRHKITKRGQNVTFRCDPISEHNRLYWYRQTLGQGPEFLTYFQNEAQLEKSRLLSDRFSAERPKGSFSTLEIQRTEQGDSAMYLCASSRSMGASTDTQYFGPGTRLTVL.

The chain uses TRBV15 and TRBJ2-7; D is undetermined. V shed 5 bases and J shed 2 bases, with 13 bases lying between them. In germline, CDR1 is LNHNV, CDR2 YYDKDF (reference sequence). The length of the CDR3 is 14 residues. The CDR3 DNA follows: TGTGCCACCAGCTCCCGAAGCTCACCCTACGAGCAGTACTTC. It translates to CATSSRSSPYEQYF.

This clonotype was seen many times. The chain employs TRBV7-2 and TRBJ1-2; a weak D match, TRBD1 (6 bases). The CDR3 covers 14 residues. Germline V lookup: CDR1 SGHTA, CDR2 FQGNSA. The germline V and J ends were trimmed by 4 bases and 8 bases, with 17 bases remaining between them. CDR3 region: CASSSPGGVEGYTF. CDR3 coding DNA: TGTGCCAGCAGCTCTCCCGGGGGCGTCGAGGGCTACACCTTC. The full variable domain, its missing parts supplied by reference TRBV7-2 and TRBJ1-2, is GAGVSQSPSNKVTEKGKDVELRCDPISGHTALYWYRQSLGQGLEFLIYFQGNSAPDKSGLPSDRFSAERTGGSVSTLTIQRTQQEDSAVYLCASSSPGGVEGYTFGSGTRLTVV.

This clonotype was seen more than once but under ten times. This CDR3 reads CASSYGTGADQPQHF. The CDR3 DNA reads TGTGCCAGCAGTTACGGTACGGGGGCAGATCAGCCCCAGCATTTT. The chain combines TRBV6-2 or TRBV6-3 with TRBJ1-5, with TRBD1 as a possible D gene (6 bases). Per germline, CDR1 MNHEY and CDR2 SVGEGT. The CDR3 covers 15 residues. With 2 bases removed from V and 5 bases from J, the gap between germline ends came to 13 bases.

In its sample, this clonotype was seen many times. The CDR3 sequence is CASSPLAGGPYNEQFF. The CDR3 bases are TGTGCCAGCAGCCCCCTAGCGGGAGGTCCCTACAATGAGCAGTTCTTC. This sequence joins TRBV7-2 and TRBJ2-1; TRBD2 agrees at 11 bases. J was trimmed by 2 bases and V by 5 bases; bases with no gene match: 5. Germline lookup yields CDR1 SGHTA and CDR2 FQGNSA. This CDR3 is 16 amino acids long.

The CDR3 sequence: CASSHRDRGQTGELFF. DNA for the CDR3: TGCGCCAGCAGCCACCGGGACAGGGGACAAACCGGGGAGCTGTTTTTT. The chain couples TRBV5-1 to TRBJ2-2; 10 nucleotides line up with TRBD1. Germline V CDR1 and CDR2: SGHRS, YFSETQ. The CDR3 sequence is 16 residues long. V gave up 4 bases and J gave up 5 bases; unmatched junction bases: 8. The full variable domain, in which reference TRBV5-1 and TRBJ2-2 provide the parts outside the CDR3, is KAGVTQTPRYLIKTRGQQVTLSCSPISGHRSVSWYQQTPGQGLQFLFEYFSETQRNKGNFPGRFSGRQFSNSRSEMNVSTLELGDSALYLCASSHRDRGQTGELFFGEGSRLTVL.

This clonotype showed up just a few times. This chain uses TRBV3-1 with TRBJ2-1; D unresolved. This CDR3 comprises 12 residues. The V end was cut by 3 bases, the J end by 7 bases, with 7 bases between. Germline V CDR1 and CDR2: LGHDT, YNNKEL (reference sequence). CDR3 protein: CASSQRRNEQFF. The CDR3 DNA is TGTGCCAGCAGCCAGAGACGGAATGAGCAGTTCTTC.

Of note for this clonotype: A read error may explain this, as a much larger clone is one base away. This chain links TRBV28 with TRBJ2-1, with 11 positions matching TRBD2. V trimming: 3 bases; J trimming: 10 bases; junction bases outside the gene matches: 11. The CDR3 is made up of 16 amino acids. Per the germline V gene, CDR1 is MDHEN and CDR2 is SYDVKM. This CDR3 reads CASSFRGTSGGREQFF. For the CDR3, the DNA is TGTGCCAGCAGTTTCAGGGGAACTAGCGGGGGCCGAGAGCAGTTCTTC.